This TCR beta chain is from a study of cytomegalovirus exposure and HLA in healthy donors. General observations from the study: A later analysis appeared to link common viral pathogens to several of the most significant clusters. In a later analysis, TCR association rates varied by HLA locus: DRB1 most, HLA-C fewest. CMV serostatus was the only immune exposure information that was available.

Primers: 60 Vbeta forward and 13 Jbeta reverse. The protocol was immunoSEQ multiplex PCR, while the TCRdb copy is restricted to in-frame clones and leaves out a portion. This sample has 99,000 or so clones, with roughly 80% found just once. Germline trimming cut 5 bases from V and 5 bases from J; bases unmatched to any gene: 12. The germline CDR1 and CDR2 sequences are ENHRY and SYGVKD. The length of the CDR3 is 16 residues. Concerning this clone: Its antigen is currently unknown.

The V and J genes are TRBV10-3 and TRBJ1-5, with 7 bases lining up with TRBD1. This clonotype was sampled from a man between 60 and 75 years old in good health and CMV-seropositive. Material: PBMCs. The CDR3 DNA is TGTGCCATCAGTAGAGGGACCGGGACAGCGGATCAGCCCCAGCATTTT. Residues: CAISRGTGTADQPQHF.